This T cell receptor beta chain was recorded in a study of shared T cell receptors in the human thymus. Libraries were prepared by immunoSEQ multiplex PCR; TCRdb keeps only in-frame clonotypes and omits some of them. Of 630,000 or so clones in the sample, approximately 87% were seen once. The CDR3 spans 13 residues. Germline V lookup: CDR1 PRHDT, CDR2 FYEKMQ (reference sequence). Trimming pared 5 bases from V and 7 bases from J, leaving 12 bases between. Another study also made use of these data, one on human thymus T cells. Per that study: Related work showed strongly overlapping thymic repertoires across unrelated individuals.

The source is a boy younger than two with a congenital heart defect. The sample consisted of thymocytes. The rearrangement uses TRBV13 and TRBJ1-3, with unresolved D. The CDR3 DNA reads as TGTGCCAGCAGCGGTTCGGGTTATAACACCATATATTTT. As protein: CASSGSGYNTIYF.